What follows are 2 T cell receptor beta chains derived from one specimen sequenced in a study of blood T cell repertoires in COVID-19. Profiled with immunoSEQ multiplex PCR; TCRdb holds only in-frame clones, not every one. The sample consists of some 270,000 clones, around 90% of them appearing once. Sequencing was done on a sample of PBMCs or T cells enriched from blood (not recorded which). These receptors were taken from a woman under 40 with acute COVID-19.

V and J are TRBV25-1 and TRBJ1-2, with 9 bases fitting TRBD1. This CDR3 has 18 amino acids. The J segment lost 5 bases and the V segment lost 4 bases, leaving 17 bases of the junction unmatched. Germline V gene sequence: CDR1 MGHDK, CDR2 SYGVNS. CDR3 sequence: CASSAPPGQGSSEYGYTF. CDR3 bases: TGTGCCAGCAGTGCCCCCCCCGGACAGGGGTCGTCCGAATATGGCTACACCTTC.

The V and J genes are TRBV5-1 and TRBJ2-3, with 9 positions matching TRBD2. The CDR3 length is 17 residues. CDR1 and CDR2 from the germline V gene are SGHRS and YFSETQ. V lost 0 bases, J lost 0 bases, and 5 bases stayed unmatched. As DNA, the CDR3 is TGCGCCAGCAGCTTGGGGCTAGCGGGATTTAGCACAGATACGCAGTATTTT. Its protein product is CASSLGLAGFSTDTQYF.